This TCR beta chain was documented in a study of radiotherapy plus CTLA-4 blockade in lung cancer. This CDR3 contains 15 residues. V gave up 2 bases and J gave up 4 bases; unmatched junction bases: 4. Germline V CDR1 and CDR2: SGHTA, FQGTGA. TCRdb's copy holds only in-frame clones and misses some; the assay was immunoSEQ multiplex PCR. The sample has about 60,000 clones; 70% to 85% are singletons. The sample here was peripheral blood, taken from a patient treated with radiotherapy plus ipilimumab. The receptor was isolated from a human donor with non-small cell lung cancer who had a partial response to radiotherapy plus ipilimumab. The chain recombines TRBV7-3 with TRBJ2-1, with 8 bases identical to TRBD2. CDR3 sequence (DNA): TGTGCCAGCAGCTTAGCGGGGGGCCCGTACAATGAGCAGTTCTTC. This sequence encodes CASSLAGGPYNEQFF.